This T cell receptor (beta chain) came from a study of T cells in Graves' hyperthyroidism and ophthalmopathy. Across the study: At initial diagnosis, before any treatment had begun, peripheral blood was obtained.

This clonotype was recorded once. Germline CDR1 and CDR2: LNHDA and SQIVND (reference sequence). CDR3 length: 14 residues. The ends were cut back, 1 base at V and 3 bases at J, with 8 bases in the middle. Amplification targeted TCR beta CDR3 regions from RNA transcripts. The HTBI primer set drove a first-round RT-PCR of the TCR CDR3. Each CDR3 protein gets one entry after TCRdb re-called the multiplex PCR reads with MiXCR. This sample has hundreds of thousands of distinct CDR3 sequences, with over 15% found just once. Sequenced: blood. This chain joins TRBV19 and TRBJ2-3, with a tentative D call TRBD2 (5 bases). This TCR was recovered from a woman aged 18 to 35 with Graves' ophthalmopathy. In DNA, the CDR3 is TGTGCCAGTAGTATAGGGGAGACAACAGATACGCAGTATTTT. Its translation is CASSIGETTDTQYF.